The 28 T cell receptor beta chains presented below share a single source sample, sequenced in a study of metastatic and nonmetastatic thyroid tumors (dated by TCRdb to between 2020 and 2021). Library prep was done by PCR. Sequencer: Illumina HiSeq 4000. The raw public reads went through TCRdb reprocessing: fastp at Q25, MiXCR clone calling, in-frame beta chains kept. Present in this sample are tens of thousands of clones, roughly 28% of which were seen just once. 9.5% to 13% of the sample rests with the top ten. No treatment had been received by any patient before thyroid surgery. Sequencing was performed on blood. Source of these receptors: a male donor with papillary thyroid cancer or a benign thyroid nodule (not recorded which). Some clones in this sample may be carry-over from other donors' samples.

This clone was seen repeatedly, ten times or more. This sequence joins TRBV28 and TRBJ2-2; 8 positions match TRBD2. Unmatched junction bases numbered 6, after V lost 5 bases and J lost 4 bases. This CDR3 comprises 15 residues. Per the germline V gene, CDR1 is MDHEN and CDR2 is SYDVKM. The CDR3 sequence: CASSLAGGSTGELFF. The CDR3 DNA follows: TGTGCCAGCAGTCTGGCGGGGGGATCCACCGGGGAGCTGTTTTTT.

The rearrangement links TRBV7-9 to TRBJ1-1; D possibly corresponds to TRBD1 (6 bases). The CDR3 loop spans 14 amino acids. V gave up 3 bases and J gave up 5 bases, with 13 bases separating them. CDR1 and CDR2 from the germline V gene are SEHNR and FQNEAQ (reference sequence). CDR3 protein: CASSFARGKTEAFF. The CDR3 region has the DNA TGTGCCAGCAGCTTCGCCAGGGGAAAAACTGAAGCTTTCTTT.

A remark on this clone: The junction departs from germline at one end; a sequencing error may be responsible. V and J are TRBV11-2 and TRBJ2-7, with 13 bases matching TRBD2. The CDR3 runs 16 residues. Per germline, CDR1 SGHAT and CDR2 FQNNGV. In DNA, the CDR3 is TGTGCCATCAGCTTATTGAGGACTAGCGGGAGTTACGAGCAGTACTTC. Its protein is CAISLLRTSGSYEQYF.

V gene TRBV6-1 combines with J gene TRBJ1-5, with a possible D match to TRBD1 (5 bases). The CDR3 extends over 13 amino acids. V lost 1 base and J lost 6, with 7 bases in between. From germline, CDR1 is MNHNS and CDR2 SASEGT. The CDR3 coding sequence is TGTGCCAGCAGTGAAGGGGGGACTCAGCCCCAGCATTTT. It yields the protein CASSEGGTQPQHF.

This clone was detected a few times. The CDR3, as DNA: TGCAGCGTTGAAGGGGAAAGGGCAAACTATTACGAGCAGTACTTC. It yields the protein CSVEGERANYYEQYF. This chain joins TRBV29-1 and TRBJ2-7; D uncertain. Germline values: CDR1 SQVTM, CDR2 ANQGSEA. V lost 1 base and J lost 4, with 17 bases in between. CDR3 length: 15 residues.

The V gene is TRBV24-1, the J gene TRBJ2-3; D call uncertain. Germline V CDR1 and CDR2: KGHDR, SFDVKD. The CDR3 consists of 13 residues. Trimming stripped 6 bases from V and 2 bases from J, with 8 bases between. CDR3 nucleotides: TGTGCCACCAGTCCGATGGACACAGATACGCAGTATTTT. Protein sequence: CATSPMDTDTQYF.

A remark on this clone: This may stem from a read error, because a much larger clone lies one nucleotide away. Within the sample, other DNA sequences also encode this same CDR3. The chain carries TRBV9 and TRBJ2-5; no clear D. V dropped 0 bases and J dropped 2 bases, with 8 bases sitting between them. Looked up from germline, CDR1 is SGDLS and CDR2 is YYNGEE. The CDR3 contains 14 residues. The CDR3 nucleotides are TGTGCCAGCAGCGTAGAACCAAGGCAAGAGACCCAGTACTTC. This encodes CASSVEPRQETQYF.

The genes are TRBV20-1 and TRBJ2-3, with 7 nucleotides matching TRBD1. Looked up from germline, CDR1 is DFQATT and CDR2 is SNEGSKA (reference sequence). With V trimmed by 4 bases and J by 4 bases, 5 bases remained unmatched. This CDR3 is 13 amino acids long. The DNA for the CDR3 is TGCAGTGCTACCGACAGGGTGGCAGATACGCAGTATTTT. This gives the protein CSATDRVADTQYF.

This chain uses TRBV13 with TRBJ2-3; D gene unclear. The CDR3 has 20 amino acids. The germline V gene encodes CDR1 PRHDT and CDR2 FYEKMQ (reference sequence). V shed 5 bases and J shed 10 bases, with 37 bases lying between them. The CDR3 sequence is CASSLSGSRSWAVRPPPQYF. The CDR3 DNA reads TGTGCCAGCAGCCTGAGTGGCAGCAGGTCATGGGCGGTTCGGCCACCGCCGCAGTATTTT.

The V call is TRBV12-3 or TRBV12-4, the J call TRBJ2-1; 11 bases are shared with TRBD1. After removal of 4 bases from V and 7 bases from J, the junction contained 6 bases not matched to a gene. The CDR3 covers 15 residues. The CDR3 is CASSSPGQGVNEQFF. The CDR3 DNA reads TGTGCCAGCAGTTCGCCGGGACAGGGGGTAAATGAGCAGTTCTTC.

The chain combines TRBV20-1 with TRBJ2-7, with D possibly being TRBD1 or TRBD2 (5 bases each). Germline lookup yields CDR1 DFQATT and CDR2 SNEGSKA (reference sequence). V was shortened by 1 base and J by 4 bases, with 11 bases between the two germline ends. The CDR3 is 13 residues long. The chain's CDR3 is CSARGTWGYEQYF. In DNA, the CDR3 is TGCAGTGCTAGAGGGACGTGGGGGTACGAGCAGTACTTC.

Many counts were recorded for this clone. The chain recombines TRBV10-1 with TRBJ2-2; unclear D gene. This CDR3 is 15 amino acids long. The germline CDR1 and CDR2 sequences are WNHNN and SYGVQD (reference sequence). Trimming left V 0 bases short and J 4 bases short, with 9 bases between. CDR3 sequence reads: CASSESLSSTGELFF. The CDR3 coding sequence is TGCGCCAGCAGTGAGTCTTTATCCTCCACCGGGGAGCTGTTTTTT.

This clone was found many times. The chain uses TRBV28 and TRBJ2-1; 7 bases match TRBD2. This CDR3 has 14 residues. Trimming at V came to 6 bases and at J to 6 bases, leaving 8 bases not matched to a gene. In germline, CDR1 is MDHEN, CDR2 SYDVKM. The CDR3 protein is CASSTGTTPNEQFF. DNA for the CDR3: TGTGCCAGCAGCACCGGGACTACTCCCAATGAGCAGTTCTTC.

This clone showed up many times. DNA of the CDR3: TGCGCCAGCAGTGAGGTCCGGGACTACTCCTACGAGCAGTACTTC. This gives the protein CASSEVRDYSYEQYF. This chain joins TRBV10-1 and TRBJ2-7, with 7 bases aligning to TRBD2. Per the germline V gene, CDR1 is WNHNN and CDR2 is SYGVQD (reference sequence). The CDR3 is 15 residues long. J lost 0 bases, V lost 2 bases, and 4 bases had no gene match.

V is TRBV28 and J is TRBJ2-1; TRBD1 aligns across 7 bases. The V gene's germline CDR1 is MDHEN and CDR2 SYDVKM. The CDR3 is 13 amino acids. V lost 5 bases and J lost 8; bases outside the gene matches: 6. The CDR3 loop reads CASSRQGRDEQFF. CDR3 nucleotide sequence: TGTGCCAGCAGTAGACAGGGACGGGATGAGCAGTTCTTC.

The genes are TRBV4-2 and TRBJ2-1; 8 bases line up with TRBD1. Gene TRBJ2-7 matches the end of the DNA better, so the J call may be wrong. This CDR3 is 14 amino acids long. CDR1 LGHNA and CDR2 YNFKEQ come from the germline V gene. CDR3 amino acids: CASSQPDRGYEQYF. DNA for the CDR3: TGTGCCAGCAGCCAACCCGACAGGGGCTACGAGCAGTACTTC.

Concerning this clone itself: Other nucleotide sequences from this sample produce the same CDR3. V is TRBV7-8 and J is TRBJ2-1; TRBD1 matches 7 bases. The CDR3 extends over 16 amino acids. From germline, CDR1 is SGHVS and CDR2 FQNEAQ. The V segment lost 4 bases and the J segment 8 bases; nucleotides outside the gene matches: 14. Written as DNA, the CDR3 is TGTGCCAGCAGCTCCTATGGTGGTTACAGGGGATATGAGCAGTTCTTC. Protein product: CASSSYGGYRGYEQFF.

Only a few counts were recorded for this clone. The rearrangement joins TRBV6-1 to TRBJ1-4; the D is unclear. V shed 5 bases and J shed 0 bases, with 7 bases lying between them. There are 14 residues in the CDR3. Germline CDR1 MNHNS, CDR2 SASEGT. This CDR3 reads CASSLTTTNEKLFF. In nucleotides, the CDR3 is TGTGCCAGCAGTCTGACAACAACTAATGAAAAACTGTTTTTT.

A few counts support this clone. This sequence joins TRBV6-6 and TRBJ1-6; TRBD1 might be the D (5 bases). In germline, CDR1 is MNHNY, CDR2 SVGAGI (reference sequence). The CDR3 spans 18 residues. Trimming stripped 5 bases from V and 2 bases from J, with 19 bases between. The CDR3 DNA reads TGTGCCAGCAGTCCCGAATATCTCAGGGCGGCCTATAATTCACCCCTCCACTTT. Translating gives CASSPEYLRAAYNSPLHF.

This clone was detected a few times. The rearrangement links TRBV30 to TRBJ2-7; D uncertain. Germline V lookup: CDR1 GTSNPN, CDR2 SVGIG (reference sequence). Trimming shortened V by 0 bases and J by 7 bases, and 13 bases separated the two germline ends. There are 13 residues in the CDR3. DNA of the CDR3: TGTGCCTGGAGTGTACTCCCCCCACAGGAGCAGTACTTC. It is translated as CAWSVLPPQEQYF.

V gene TRBV20-1 combines with J gene TRBJ2-7, with 8 bases matching TRBD1. The CDR3 has 13 residues. The germline V gene has CDR1 DFQATT and CDR2 SNEGSKA (reference sequence). J lost 5 bases, V lost 3 bases, and 6 bases had no gene match. CDR3 sequence (DNA): TGCAGTGCTAGGGGCGGGACAGGAGACGAGCAGTACTTC. Its translation is CSARGGTGDEQYF.

This clone is medium-sized within its sample. The V gene is TRBV13, the J gene TRBJ2-2, with 10 bases that match TRBD2. The CDR3 is 15 amino acids. V lost 2 bases to trimming and J lost 9 bases; unmatched junction nucleotides: 6. CDR1 and CDR2 from the germline V gene are PRHDT and FYEKMQ (reference sequence). CDR3 coding DNA: TGTGCCAGCAGCTTACAAGCGGGAGGGTCCCGGGAGCTGTTTTTT. Translating gives CASSLQAGGSRELFF. Drawing the rest from reference TRBV13 and TRBJ2-2, the complete variable domain is AAGVIQSPRHLIKEKRETATLKCYPIPRHDTVYWYQQGPGQDPQFLISFYEKMQSDKGSIPDRFSAQQFSDYHSELNMSSLELGDSALYFCASSLQAGGSRELFFGEGSRLTVL.

The genes are TRBV20-1 and TRBJ2-4, with 7 nucleotides matching TRBD1. The V and J ends lost 3 bases and 1 base, in that order; junction bases with no gene match: 6. The CDR3 spans 15 residues. The germline gives CDR1 DFQATT, CDR2 SNEGSKA (reference sequence). CDR3: CSASWDRAAKNIQYF. The CDR3 DNA reads as TGCAGTGCTAGTTGGGACAGAGCGGCCAAAAACATTCAGTACTTC.

In its sample, this clone is medium-sized. The chain joins TRBV11-3 to TRBJ1-1, with TRBD1 matching over 12 bases. This CDR3 has 19 residues. CDR1 and CDR2 from the germline V gene are SGHNT and YENEEA. V lost 5 bases to trimming and J lost 7 bases; unmatched junction nucleotides: 20. CDR3 loop: CASSPRWVGGTGGRSEAFF. In DNA form, the CDR3 reads TGTGCCAGCAGCCCAAGATGGGTCGGCGGGACAGGGGGCAGAAGTGAAGCTTTCTTT. The full variable domain, completed using reference TRBV11-3 and TRBJ1-1, is EAGVVQSPRYKIIEKKQPVAFWCNPISGHNTLYWYLQNLGQGPELLIRYENEEAVDDSQLPKDRFSAERLKGVDSTLKIQPAELGDSAVYLCASSPRWVGGTGGRSEAFFGQGTRLTVV.

This clone was seen more than once but under ten times. The V call is TRBV24-1, the J call TRBJ2-1; tentative D call: TRBD1 (6 bases). CDR1 and CDR2 from the germline V gene are KGHDR and SFDVKD. The V gene lost 2 bases and the J gene lost 4 bases, with 11 bases spanning the gap. This CDR3 is built from 15 residues. The CDR3 loop reads CATSDSEGEYNEQFF. The CDR3 DNA is TGTGCCACCAGTGATTCCGAGGGGGAGTACAATGAGCAGTTCTTC.

This clone was recorded only once. The DNA of the CDR3 is TGTGCCAGCAGCCTGGGGACCAGTGATGAAAAACTGTTTTTT. Protein: CASSLGTSDEKLFF. The chain links TRBV5-4 to TRBJ1-4; D is possibly TRBD1 (5 bases). Trimming pared 4 bases from V and 6 bases from J, leaving 13 bases between. Germline assignment: CDR1 SGHNT and CDR2 YYREEE (reference sequence). The CDR3 is 14 residues long. Supplemented by reference TRBV5-4 and TRBJ1-4, the full variable domain reads ETGVTQSPTHLIKTRGQQVTLRCSSQSGHNTVSWYQQALGQGPQFIFQYYREEENGRGNFPPRFSGLQFPNYSSELNVNALELDDSALYLCASSLGTSDEKLFFGSGTQLSVL.

This clone is termed medium-sized. This chain joins TRBV7-2 and TRBJ1-2, with a possible D match to TRBD1 (5 bases). This CDR3 contains 14 residues. CDR1 is SGHTA and CDR2 is FQGNSA in the germline V gene. Trimming took off 1 base at V and 4 bases at J, with 10 bases between the two ends. CDR3 protein: CASSLGPGPYGYTF. CDR3 nucleotide sequence: TGTGCCAGCAGCTTAGGTCCGGGGCCCTATGGCTACACCTTC.

The chain links TRBV5-1 to TRBJ2-3; possibly TRBD1 for D (6 bases). Trimming took off 4 bases at V and 1 base at J, with 13 bases between the two ends. Germline loops: CDR1 SGHRS, CDR2 YFSETQ. This CDR3 is built from 15 residues. The CDR3 is CASSREDSRTDTQYF. Written as DNA, the CDR3 is TGCGCCAGCAGCCGAGAGGACAGCCGCACAGATACGCAGTATTTT.